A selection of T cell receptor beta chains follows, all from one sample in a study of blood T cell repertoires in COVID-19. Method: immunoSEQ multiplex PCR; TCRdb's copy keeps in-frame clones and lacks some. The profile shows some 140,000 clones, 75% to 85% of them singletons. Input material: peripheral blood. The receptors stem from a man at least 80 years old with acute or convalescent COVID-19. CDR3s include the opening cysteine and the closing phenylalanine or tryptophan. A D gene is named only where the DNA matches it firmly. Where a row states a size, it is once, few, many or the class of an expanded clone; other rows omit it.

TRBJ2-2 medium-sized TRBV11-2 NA TGTGCCAGCAGCCCACTAACGGGATTCCCCGGGGAGCTGTTTTTT CASSPLTGFPGELFF
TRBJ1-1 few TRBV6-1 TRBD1 TGTGCCAGCAGTGTGGAGACAGGGGGCTTCGGCACTGAAGCTTTCTTT CASSVETGGFGTEAFF
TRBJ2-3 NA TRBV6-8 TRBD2 TGTGCCAGCAGCCAGTATATTAGCGGGGGGTCGTATACGCAGTATTTT CASSQYISGGSYTQYF
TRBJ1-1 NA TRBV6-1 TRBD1 TGTGCCAGCAGTGGGACAGGGGTCGGTAAGAACACTGAAGCTTTCTTT CASSGTGVGKNTEAFF
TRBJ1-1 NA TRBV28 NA TGTGCCAGCAGTTTAGCAGGGGCGAACACTGAAGCTTTCTTT CASSLAGANTEAFF
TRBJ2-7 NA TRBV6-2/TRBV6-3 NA TGTGCCAGCAGTTACCCCTTAGGCGGGGTGACAACCTACGAGCAGTACTTC CASSYPLGGVTTYEQYF
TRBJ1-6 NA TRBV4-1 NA TGCGCCAGCAGCCAAGGTCTCCCGGGTGGGAATTCACCCCTCCACTTT CASSQGLPGGNSPLHF
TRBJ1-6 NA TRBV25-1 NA TGTGCCAGCAGTGAATCAGGGTTTAATTCACCCCTCCACTTT CASSESGFNSPLHF
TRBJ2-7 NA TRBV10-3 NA TGTGCCATCAGTGAGTCAGGAGGGGCGGTGGACGAGCAGTACTTC CAISESGGAVDEQYF
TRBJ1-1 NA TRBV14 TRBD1 TGTGCCAGCAGTCCAGGGGGCTGGTTGGCTTTCTTT CASSPGGWLAFF
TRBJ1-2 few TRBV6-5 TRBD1 TGTGCCAGCAGCCTCGGACAGGGCAAGGGCTACACCTTC CASSLGQGKGYTF
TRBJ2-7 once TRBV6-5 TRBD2 TGTGCCAGCAGTAGACTAGCGGGGTCTTACGAGCAGTACTTC CASSRLAGSYEQYF
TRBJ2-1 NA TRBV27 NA TGTGCCAGCAGCGCGGCGGGGTTCTACAATGAGCAGTTCTTC CASSAAGFYNEQFF
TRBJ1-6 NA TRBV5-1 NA TGCGCCAGCAGTGCACAGGATAATTCACCCCTCCACTTT CASSAQDNSPLHF
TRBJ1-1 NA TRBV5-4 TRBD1 TGTGCCAGCAGCACACCCCCCGGGACAGGGGATACTGAAGCTTTCTTT CASSTPPGTGDTEAFF
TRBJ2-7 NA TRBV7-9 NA TGTGCCAGCAGCCCCGGTCAGGGGGGTGGGTACGAGCAGTACTTC CASSPGQGGGYEQYF
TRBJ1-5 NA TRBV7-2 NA TGTGCCAGCAGCTTAGGGGTGGCAGGTCAGGGTCAGCCCCAGCATTTT CASSLGVAGQGQPQHF
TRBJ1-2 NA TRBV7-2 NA TGTGCCAGCAGCTTAGCGTCCGGGGGCTATGGCTACACCTTC CASSLASGGYGYTF
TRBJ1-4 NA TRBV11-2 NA TGTGCCAGCAGCTTAGGGGTACAGGTTTCTCATGAAAAACTGTTTTTT CASSLGVQVSHEKLFF
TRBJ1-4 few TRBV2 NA TGTGCCAGCATCAGGACATCGGGTGAAAAACTGTTTTTT CASIRTSGEKLFF
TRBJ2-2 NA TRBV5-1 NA TGCGCCAGCAGCTTGTGGGGGCTGGACACCGGGGAGCTGTTTTTT CASSLWGLDTGELFF
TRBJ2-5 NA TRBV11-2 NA TGTGCCAGCAGCTTAGCAGCCAGGCGGGGAGAGACCCAGTACTTC CASSLAARRGETQYF
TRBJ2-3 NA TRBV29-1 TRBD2 TGCAGCGCTTCTACCTCTAGCGGGGGAATCACAGATACGCAGTATTTT CSASTSSGGITDTQYF
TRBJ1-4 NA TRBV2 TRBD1 TGTGCCAGCCGACAGGGGGCCTCTGCAACTAATGAAAAACTGTTTTTT CASRQGASATNEKLFF
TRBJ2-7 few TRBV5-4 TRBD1 TGTGCCAGCAGCTTGGACAGTGCAGGGGGTGAGCAGTACTTC CASSLDSAGGEQYF
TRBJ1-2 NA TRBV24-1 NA TGTGCCACCAGAGCAGGGGAGCGGAACTATGGCTACACCTTC CATRAGERNYGYTF
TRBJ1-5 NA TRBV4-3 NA TGCGCCAGCAGCCCAGGGGACCGATATAGCAATCAGCCCCAGCATTTT CASSPGDRYSNQPQHF
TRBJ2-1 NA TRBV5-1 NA TGCGCCAGCAGCTTCTCGACAGACGATGAGCAGTTCTTC CASSFSTDDEQFF
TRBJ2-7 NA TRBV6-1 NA TGTGCCAGCAGTGGCCGATCCCGGTTTGGGCCCTACGAGCAGTACTTC CASSGRSRFGPYEQYF
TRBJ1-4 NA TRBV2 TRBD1 TGTGCCAGCAGTCGACTTGGGACAGGGAATGGCGAAAAACTGTTTTTT CASSRLGTGNGEKLFF
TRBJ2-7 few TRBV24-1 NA TGTGCCACCAGTGATACGCGGTCCTACGAGCAGTACTTC CATSDTRSYEQYF
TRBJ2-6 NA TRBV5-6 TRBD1 TGTGCCAGCAGCTCCAACAGGGGTGGTGGGGCCAACGTCCTGACTTTC CASSSNRGGGANVLTF
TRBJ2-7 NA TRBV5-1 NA TGCGCCAGCAGCTTGGAGAGCCACGAGCAGTACTTC CASSLESHEQYF
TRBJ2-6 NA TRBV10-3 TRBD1 TGTGCCATCAGTGTTACATCAGGGGGCTCTGGGGCCAACGTCCTGACTTTC CAISVTSGGSGANVLTF
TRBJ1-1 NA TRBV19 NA TGTGCCAGTAGTTCCTCGAGGGCTACTGAAGCTTTCTTT CASSSSRATEAFF
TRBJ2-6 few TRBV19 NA TGTGCCAGTAGTGCCCGGCCCCGGGGGGGGGCCAACGTCCTGACTTTC CASSARPRGGANVLTF
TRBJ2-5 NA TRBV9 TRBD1 TGTGCCAGCAGCCTTCGACAGGGGGCCCAAGAGACCCAGTACTTC CASSLRQGAQETQYF
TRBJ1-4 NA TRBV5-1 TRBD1 TGCGCCAGCAGCACAACCGGGACAGGTGTAGAAAAACTGTTTTTT CASSTTGTGVEKLFF